The 30 T cell receptor beta chains below all came from one sample that was sequenced in a study of blood T cell repertoires in COVID-19. Profiled with immunoSEQ multiplex PCR; TCRdb holds only in-frame clones, not every one. Of 150,000 to 180,000 clones in the sample, under 85% were seen once. Sequencing used peripheral blood. These receptors were taken from an elderly woman with acute or convalescent COVID-19.

The V gene is TRBV6-6, the J gene TRBJ2-5; a weak D match, TRBD2 (6 bases). Trimming removed 6 bases from V and 3 bases from J, with 14 bases in between. CDR1 is MNHNY and CDR2 is SVGAGI in the germline V gene (reference sequence). The CDR3 runs 14 residues. The CDR3 DNA is TGTGCCAGCAGCGAGGGGACTGCCAAAGAGACCCAGTACTTC. Translating it yields CASSEGTAKETQYF.

The gene calls are TRBV5-1 and TRBJ1-3; no firm D call. Germline CDR1 SGHRS, CDR2 YFSETQ. V gave up 1 base and J gave up 3 bases, with 8 bases separating them. The length of the CDR3 is 14 residues. CDR3 in DNA: TGCGCCAGCAGCTTGATGTCTTATGGAAACACCATATATTTT. As protein: CASSLMSYGNTIYF.

The V call is TRBV9, the J call TRBJ2-2; D possibly corresponds to TRBD2 (5 bases). V lost 2 bases to trimming and J lost 0 bases, with 11 bases between them. The CDR3 extends over 16 amino acids. Germline loops: CDR1 SGDLS, CDR2 YYNGEE. Written as DNA, the CDR3 is TGTGCCAGCAGCGTTTCGGGGATTACGAACACCGGGGAGCTGTTTTTT. This codes for CASSVSGITNTGELFF.

V usage is TRBV5-1 and J usage is TRBJ1-2; 7 bases are a match to TRBD1. The V and J ends lost 0 bases and 1 base, in that order; junction bases with no gene match: 6. Germline CDR1 and CDR2: SGHRS and YFSETQ. The CDR3 spans 16 residues. The CDR3 DNA is TGCGCCAGCAGCTTGGCGGGGACAGCAAATAACTATGGCTACACCTTC. Its translation: CASSLAGTANNYGYTF.

This rearrangement joins TRBV9 to TRBJ2-7; D call uncertain. Trimming took off 3 bases at V and 3 bases at J, with 10 bases between the two ends. The CDR3 has 13 residues. CDR1 is SGDLS and CDR2 is YYNGEE in the germline V gene. Here the CDR3 reads CASSADINYEQYF. CDR3 DNA sequence: TGTGCCAGCAGCGCTGACATAAACTACGAGCAGTACTTC.

The chain uses TRBV11-2 and TRBJ2-3; 8 nucleotides match TRBD2. CDR1 is SGHAT and CDR2 is FQNNGV in the germline V gene. Losses at the gene ends were 2 bases for V and 4 bases for J; bases not matched to a gene: 8. The CDR3 is 16 residues long. The CDR3 loop reads CASSLPGGGRSDTQYF. CDR3 bases: TGTGCCAGCAGCTTACCCGGCGGGGGGCGATCAGATACGCAGTATTTT.

The chain employs TRBV18 and TRBJ2-5; 9 nucleotides match TRBD1. The CDR3 consists of 13 residues. The V gene end was trimmed by 6 bases and the J gene end by 5 bases; junction bases not matched to a gene: 4. The germline V gene has CDR1 KGHSH and CDR2 LQKENI. The CDR3 sequence: CASSDRGGETQYF. CDR3 DNA: TGTGCCAGCTCGGACAGGGGAGGGGAGACCCAGTACTTC.

The chain joins TRBV19 to TRBJ1-1; 7 nucleotides align to TRBD1. There are 14 residues in the CDR3. The V segment lost 8 bases and the J segment 3 bases; nucleotides outside the gene matches: 9. Germline lookup yields CDR1 LNHDA and CDR2 SQIVND (reference sequence). CDR3 DNA sequence: TGTGCCAGTTGGACAGGAACGAGTGACACTGAAGCTTTCTTT. It specifies CASWTGTSDTEAFF.

The chain combines TRBV6-1 with TRBJ2-1; TRBD2 matches 8 bases. J gave up 7 bases and V 8 bases, and 13 bases lay outside the gene matches. Per the germline V gene, CDR1 is MNHNS and CDR2 is SASEGT. CDR3 length: 15 amino acids. This chain's CDR3 is CASHIDGRANNEQFF. CDR3 DNA sequence: TGTGCCAGCCACATCGACGGGAGGGCCAATAATGAGCAGTTCTTC.

The chain combines TRBV30 with TRBJ2-3, with TRBD2 identical over 7 bases. Germline loops: CDR1 GTSNPN, CDR2 SVGIG (reference sequence). J lost 3 bases, V lost 0 bases, and 6 bases had no gene match. The CDR3 has 15 residues. CDR3 residues: CAWSVMGGPTDTQYF. CDR3 coding DNA: TGTGCCTGGAGTGTAATGGGAGGGCCAACAGATACGCAGTATTTT.

This clone was seen a few times. The rearrangement joins TRBV5-6 to TRBJ1-4; the match to TRBD1 covers 10 bases. There are 15 residues in the CDR3. After removal of 3 bases from V and 8 bases from J, the junction contained 7 bases not matched to a gene. CDR1 and CDR2 from the germline V gene are SGHDT and YYEEEE. The CDR3 coding sequence is TGTGCCAGCAGCTGGGGGGACAGGGGAGGCGAAAAACTGTTTTTT. This codes for CASSWGDRGGEKLFF.

CDR3 in DNA: TGTGCCAGCAGAGGACAGGGGAAGGGGGAAGCTTTCTTT. Its protein product is CASRGQGKGEAFF. The genes are TRBV25-1 and TRBJ1-1; 9 nucleotides align to TRBD1. Losses at the gene ends were 6 bases for V and 8 bases for J; bases not matched to a gene: 7. The CDR3 spans 13 residues. CDR1 and CDR2 (germline): MGHDK, SYGVNS.

The chain has TRBV6-6 and TRBJ1-4; TRBD1 agrees at 9 bases. Looked up from germline, CDR1 is MNHNY and CDR2 is SVGAGI (reference sequence). J lost 2 bases, V lost 5 bases, and 6 bases had no gene match. The length of the CDR3 is 16 residues. CDR3 protein: CASSRNTGGTNEKLFF. The CDR3 DNA reads as TGTGCCAGCAGTCGAAACACAGGGGGCACTAATGAAAAACTGTTTTTT.

V and J are TRBV5-1 and TRBJ2-3; 9 bases are a match to TRBD2. This CDR3 is 14 amino acids long. In germline, CDR1 is SGHRS, CDR2 YFSETQ. J was trimmed by 3 bases and V by 4 bases; bases with no gene match: 3. The CDR3 region is CASSKTSGTDTQYF. Here the CDR3 DNA reads TGCGCCAGCAGCAAGACTAGCGGAACAGATACGCAGTATTTT.

The chain recombines TRBV5-1 with TRBJ2-3, with TRBD1 as a possible D gene (6 bases). Trimming shortened V by 7 bases and J by 3 bases, and 15 bases separated the two germline ends. CDR1 is SGHRS and CDR2 is YFSETQ in the germline V gene. The CDR3 is 14 amino acids. The DNA of the CDR3 is TGCGCCAGCCGAACAGGGCCCGCAACAGATACGCAGTATTTT. This sequence encodes CASRTGPATDTQYF.

The V call is TRBV30, the J call TRBJ1-1; D is uncertain. CDR1 and CDR2 from the germline V gene are GTSNPN and SVGIG (reference sequence). Between the trimmed V and J ends, which lost 5 bases and 1 base, there was a span of 14 bases. This CDR3 contains 14 residues. CDR3 in DNA: TGTGCCTGGGGGGAGGAGGGAAAGAACACTGAAGCTTTCTTT. Protein product: CAWGEEGKNTEAFF. Using reference TRBV30 and TRBJ1-1 for the parts outside the CDR3, the full variable domain is SQTIHQWPATLVQPVGSPLSLECTVEGTSNPNLYWYRQAAGRGLQLLFYSVGIGQISSEVPQNLSASRPQDRQFILSSKKLLLSDSGFYLCAWGEEGKNTEAFFGQGTRLTVV.

The chain uses TRBV2 and TRBJ1-1, with TRBD1 identical over 8 bases. J gave up 5 bases and V 0 bases, and 5 bases lay outside the gene matches. Germline assignment: CDR1 SNHLY and CDR2 FYNNEI. This CDR3 region has 15 residues. The DNA of the CDR3 is TGTGCCAGCAGTGAAGCTCCAGGGGGCCGGACTGAAGCTTTCTTT. It codes for CASSEAPGGRTEAFF.

This CDR3 is CAISPTENSPLHF. CDR3 in DNA: TGTGCCATCAGCCCAACGGAGAATTCACCCCTCCACTTT. The rearrangement links TRBV10-3 to TRBJ1-6; D not resolved. This CDR3 has 13 amino acids. V was shortened by 6 bases and J by 7 bases, with 10 bases between the two germline ends. The germline V gene has CDR1 ENHRY and CDR2 SYGVKD.

This clone showed up just a few times. The chain joins TRBV2 to TRBJ1-6; D may be TRBD1 (6 bases). CDR1 is SNHLY and CDR2 is FYNNEI in the germline V gene. The CDR3 has 13 residues. V lost 10 bases to trimming and J lost 8 bases, with 15 bases between them. The DNA for the CDR3 is TGTGCCACCACCGGGACAACGGATTCACCCCTCCACTTT. Its protein is CATTGTTDSPLHF.

The rearrangement links TRBV6-5 to TRBJ1-5; TRBD1 matches 7 bases. This CDR3 region has 14 residues. Trimming took 7 bases from V and 4 from J; bases not matched to a gene: 7. Germline loops: CDR1 MNHEY, CDR2 SVGAGI. CDR3 amino acids: CASTSTGSNQPQHF. As DNA, the CDR3 is TGTGCCAGCACCTCGACAGGGTCAAATCAGCCCCAGCATTTT.

This clone has a single count. This rearrangement joins TRBV9 to TRBJ2-5, with a weak D call TRBD2 (5 bases). The CDR3 has 14 amino acids. The germline V gene has CDR1 SGDLS and CDR2 YYNGEE. V shed 0 bases and J shed 5 bases, with 11 bases lying between them. The CDR3 DNA sequence: TGTGCCAGCAGCGTAGTGGCGGGTCCCGAGACCCAGTACTTC. Its translation: CASSVVAGPETQYF.

The CDR3 spells CASRSTSGNTIYF. The CDR3 DNA reads TGTGCCAGCAGGTCTACCTCTGGAAACACCATATATTTT. This sequence joins TRBV12-3 or TRBV12-4 and TRBJ1-3; no firm D call. V lost 6 bases, J lost 0 bases, and 6 bases lay in between. CDR3 length: 13 residues.

The V call is TRBV7-6, the J call TRBJ1-2; 8 bases agree with TRBD1. The germline gives CDR1 SGHVS, CDR2 FNYEAQ. The CDR3 is 16 amino acids. Germline trimming cut 1 base from V and 6 bases from J; bases unmatched to any gene: 10. The CDR3 here is CASSLGGDRFAHGYTF. The CDR3, as DNA: TGTGCCAGCAGCTTAGGTGGGGACAGGTTCGCCCATGGCTACACCTTC.

This clone has a handful of counts. The rearrangement links TRBV6-5 to TRBJ1-1, with 8 nucleotides matching TRBD1. The V and J ends lost 4 bases and 1 base, in that order; junction bases with no gene match: 2. CDR3 length: 14 residues. Germline lookup yields CDR1 MNHEY and CDR2 SVGAGI. The CDR3 loop is CASSWGQANTEAFF. For the CDR3, the DNA is TGTGCCAGCAGTTGGGGACAGGCGAACACTGAAGCTTTCTTT.

This clone was observed a few times. The rearrangement joins TRBV27 to TRBJ1-5; 8 bases match TRBD1. CDR1 MNHEY and CDR2 SMNVEV come from the germline V gene (reference sequence). The ends lost 4 bases at V and 2 bases at J; junction bases unmatched: 10. The CDR3 contains 17 residues. For the CDR3, the DNA is TGTGCCAGCAGTTCATACCAGGGGGCGCGGGGCAATCAGCCCCAGCATTTT. Translating it yields CASSSYQGARGNQPQHF.

The chain couples TRBV28 to TRBJ2-3; 7 nucleotides align to TRBD2. V shed 5 bases and J 0 bases; nucleotides not matched to a gene: 5. Germline V gives CDR1 MDHEN, CDR2 SYDVKM. This CDR3 is built from 15 residues. CDR3 sequence reads: CASSLWTRSTDTQYF. The CDR3, as DNA: TGTGCCAGCAGTCTCTGGACTAGAAGCACAGATACGCAGTATTTT. Complete variable domain (other parts from reference TRBV28 and TRBJ2-3): DVKVTQSSRYLVKRTGEKVFLECVQDMDHENMFWYRQDPGLGLRLIYFSYDVKMKEKGDIPEGYSVSREKKERFSLILESASTNQTSMYLCASSLWTRSTDTQYFGPGTRLTVL.

This chain uses TRBV5-1 with TRBJ2-4, with 7 nucleotides matching TRBD1. The CDR3 runs to 13 residues. V dropped 5 bases and J dropped 8; count of bases not matched to a gene: 7. The V gene's germline CDR1 is SGHRS and CDR2 YFSETQ. The CDR3 sequence is CASRVPGGDIQYF. The CDR3 DNA sequence: TGCGCCAGCAGGGTGCCAGGGGGTGACATTCAGTACTTC.

Turning to this clone: An end of the junction does not agree with germline; a read error may underlie this. V and J are TRBV2 and TRBJ1-5; D call uncertain. The CDR3 spans 13 residues. Germline assignment: CDR1 SNHLY and CDR2 FYNNEI. In DNA, the CDR3 is TGTGCCAGCGGTGACGGGGGCAATCAGCCCCAGCATTTT. It yields the protein CASGDGGNQPQHF.

The CDR3 here is CASSREDTQYF. The CDR3 nucleotides read TGTGCCAGTAGTCGAGAAGATACGCAGTATTTT. The rearrangement links TRBV19 to TRBJ2-3, with D uncertain. CDR1 and CDR2 from the germline V gene are LNHDA and SQIVND (reference sequence). V gave up 5 bases and J gave up 5 bases, with 5 bases separating them. This CDR3 is built from 11 residues.

The chain couples TRBV27 to TRBJ2-3; 12 nucleotides align to TRBD2. Trimming at V came to 6 bases and at J to 5 bases, leaving 12 bases not matched to a gene. This CDR3 contains 17 residues. Germline V gives CDR1 MNHEY, CDR2 SMNVEV (reference sequence). The CDR3 here is CASRRASGGAGQDTQYF. DNA of the CDR3: TGTGCCAGCAGGCGGGCTAGCGGGGGGGCAGGACAAGATACGCAGTATTTT.